Below are 31 T cell receptor beta chains sequenced from a single sample in a study of T cell responses to AZD1222 COVID-19 vaccine. Produced via immunoSEQ multiplex PCR; TCRdb's table is partial and in-frame only. The sample yields about 110,000 clones, roughly 90% seen once. The source was peripheral blood, collected on day 0 of AZD1222 vaccination. These receptors were collected from an adult in good health.

The rearrangement links TRBV5-1 to TRBJ1-5, with 7 bases that match TRBD1. CDR3 length: 15 amino acids. Germline V lookup: CDR1 SGHRS, CDR2 YFSETQ. Trimming cost V 4 bases and J 4 bases; bases outside gene matches: 8. Here the CDR3 reads CASSAFTGANQPQHF. The CDR3 DNA follows: TGCGCCAGCAGCGCGTTCACAGGGGCGAATCAGCCCCAGCATTTT. Together with reference TRBV5-1 and TRBJ1-5, the CDR3 gives the full variable domain: KAGVTQTPRYLIKTRGQQVTLSCSPISGHRSVSWYQQTPGQGLQFLFEYFSETQRNKGNFPGRFSGRQFSNSRSEMNVSTLELGDSALYLCASSAFTGANQPQHFGDGTRLSIL.

The chain has TRBV14 and TRBJ1-1; D unclear. Germline CDR1 SGHDN, CDR2 FVKESK. V was clipped by 1 base and J by 0 bases, with 6 bases between them. This CDR3 has 14 amino acids. CDR3 sequence: CASSQATVNTEAFF. The DNA of the CDR3 is TGTGCCAGCAGCCAAGCAACAGTGAACACTGAAGCTTTCTTT.

This chain joins TRBV5-8 and TRBJ1-2; no clear D gene. The germline V and J ends were trimmed by 1 base and 7 bases, with 8 bases remaining between them. The CDR3 has 12 amino acids. The germline gives CDR1 SGHTS, CDR2 YDEGEE. The CDR3 coding sequence is TGTGCCAGCAGCTTGTACGGAGCTGGCTACACCTTC. It encodes CASSLYGAGYTF.

The J gene is TRBJ2-5, the V gene TRBV27, with 10 bases identical to TRBD2. The CDR3 has 15 residues. Germline trimming cut 10 bases from V and 1 base from J; bases unmatched to any gene: 9. The germline V gene has CDR1 MNHEY and CDR2 SMNVEV (reference sequence). CDR3 bases: TGTGCCACCCCTATCACTAGCGGGGCCCAAGAGACCCAGTACTTC. Its translation: CATPITSGAQETQYF.

The chain carries TRBV19 and TRBJ1-2; possible D gene TRBD1, 5 bases. Germline assignment: CDR1 LNHDA and CDR2 SQIVND (reference sequence). The length of the CDR3 is 13 residues. The ends were cut back, 8 bases at V and 7 bases at J, with 17 bases in the middle. CDR3 sequence (DNA): TGTGCCAGTGGAACAGGAGGGGTCGGTGGCTACACCTTC. Translated: CASGTGGVGGYTF.

The V gene is TRBV11-2, the J gene TRBJ2-7, with 9 bases matching TRBD2. With V trimmed by 5 bases and J by 0 bases, 5 bases remained unmatched. Germline loops: CDR1 SGHAT, CDR2 FQNNGV. The CDR3 extends over 15 amino acids. As DNA, the CDR3 is TGTGCCAGCAGCATTAGCGGGGGCCTCTCCTACGAGCAGTACTTC. It is translated as CASSISGGLSYEQYF.

J is TRBJ2-3 and V is TRBV29-1, with TRBD1 as a possible D gene (6 bases). From germline, CDR1 is SQVTM and CDR2 ANQGSEA. This CDR3 is 14 amino acids long. V was clipped by 5 bases and J by 0 bases, with 12 bases between them. For the CDR3, the DNA is TGCAGCGTTCGAACAGGGAGCAGCACAGATACGCAGTATTTT. Translated, it gives CSVRTGSSTDTQYF.

V gene TRBV7-2 combines with J gene TRBJ2-2; unclear D gene. V was cut by 0 bases and J by 2 bases, with 4 bases left in between. The germline CDR1 and CDR2 sequences are SGHTA and FQGNSA. The CDR3 loop spans 14 amino acids. CDR3 sequence reads: CASSLAPNTGELFF. CDR3 nucleotides: TGTGCCAGCAGCTTAGCTCCCAACACCGGGGAGCTGTTTTTT. Based on the CDR3 plus reference TRBV7-2 and TRBJ2-2, the full variable domain is GAGVSQSPSNKVTEKGKDVELRCDPISGHTALYWYRQSLGQGLEFLIYFQGNSAPDKSGLPSDRFSAERTGGSVSTLTIQRTQQEDSAVYLCASSLAPNTGELFFGEGSRLTVL.

This rearrangement joins TRBV5-4 to TRBJ1-1; weak D call: TRBD1 (6 bases). The germline V gene encodes CDR1 SGHNT and CDR2 YYREEE (reference sequence). This CDR3 comprises 15 residues. V shed 5 bases and J shed 0 bases, with 14 bases lying between them. The CDR3 DNA reads as TGTGCCAGCAGACTAAGAACAGGGATGAACACTGAAGCTTTCTTT. Its protein product is CASRLRTGMNTEAFF.

This clone was observed a single time. J is TRBJ1-1 and V is TRBV29-1; D call uncertain. The V gene's germline CDR1 is SQVTM and CDR2 ANQGSEA. The length of the CDR3 is 13 residues. The V gene lost 7 bases and the J gene lost 0 bases, with 12 bases spanning the gap. The CDR3 loop is CSGLKTMNTEAFF. The CDR3 DNA sequence: TGCAGCGGGCTCAAGACGATGAACACTGAAGCTTTCTTT.

This sequence joins TRBV24-1 and TRBJ2-3; 7 nucleotides line up with TRBD2. With 3 bases clipped from V and 0 bases from J, the junction kept 11 bases outside the gene matches. The CDR3 loop spans 18 amino acids. Germline V gene data show CDR1 as KGHDR and CDR2 as SFDVKD. CDR3 residues: CATSDLVYVSGSTDTQYF. The CDR3, as DNA: TGTGCCACCAGTGATCTAGTTTATGTTAGCGGGAGCACAGATACGCAGTATTTT.

V gene TRBV25-1 combines with J gene TRBJ2-3; D call uncertain. CDR3 size: 10 residues. The V and J ends lost 10 bases and 6 bases respectively, with 8 bases between them. CDR1 and CDR2 (germline): MGHDK, SYGVNS. The CDR3 reads CATQSDTQYF. CDR3 nucleotides: TGTGCCACCCAGTCCGATACGCAGTATTTT. Looking up the rest from reference TRBV25-1 and TRBJ2-3 gives the full variable domain: EADIYQTPRYLVIGTGKKITLECSQTMGHDKMYWYQQDPGMELHLIHYSYGVNSTEKGDLSSESTVSRIRTEHFPLTLESARPSHTSQYLCATQSDTQYFGPGTRLTVL.

This chain connects TRBV5-1 to TRBJ2-7; D possibly corresponds to TRBD1 (5 bases). V lost 4 bases and J 1 base, leaving 12 bases between the germline ends. The CDR3 totals 14 residues. CDR1 SGHRS and CDR2 YFSETQ come from the germline V gene. CDR3 DNA: TGCGCCAGCAGCACCGACAGTCAATCCTACGAGCAGTACTTC. Residues: CASSTDSQSYEQYF.

The chain recombines TRBV27 with TRBJ1-1; possible D gene TRBD1, 6 bases. CDR3 length: 11 residues. Germline values: CDR1 MNHEY, CDR2 SMNVEV (reference sequence). V lost 6 bases and J lost 7, with 9 bases in between. The CDR3 bases are TGTGCCAGCAGCCAGGGGTTTGAAGCTTTCTTT. It translates to CASSQGFEAFF.

The chain is built from TRBV6-6 and TRBJ1-1; TRBD1 aligns across 8 bases. Germline CDR1 and CDR2: MNHNY and SVGAGI (reference sequence). The V segment lost 2 bases and the J segment 6 bases; nucleotides outside the gene matches: 8. The CDR3 covers 15 residues. The CDR3 DNA reads as TGTGCCAGCAGTTACGGGCAGGGGGCCGGTGCTGAAGCTTTCTTT. Residues: CASSYGQGAGAEAFF.

The V and J genes are TRBV19 and TRBJ2-7, with D tentatively TRBD1 or TRBD2 (5 bases each). The CDR3 has 14 amino acids. Germline CDR1 and CDR2: LNHDA and SQIVND (reference sequence). Trimming shortened V by 4 bases and J by 6 bases, and 16 bases separated the two germline ends. The CDR3 is CASSSRDGEAEQYF. The CDR3, as DNA: TGTGCCAGTAGTAGCCGGGACGGGGAAGCCGAGCAGTACTTC.

The chain carries TRBV6-1 and TRBJ2-3; 9 bases align to TRBD2. The CDR3 sequence is 17 residues long. Trimming took 2 bases from V and 2 from J; bases not matched to a gene: 8. Looked up from germline, CDR1 is MNHNS and CDR2 is SASEGT. CDR3 in DNA: TGTGCCAGCAGTGAACTAGCGGGACTACTCTTCACAGATACGCAGTATTTT. Encoded protein: CASSELAGLLFTDTQYF.

There are a few counts of this clone. The gene calls are TRBV5-1 and TRBJ1-2; D not certain. The CDR3 covers 14 residues. Trimming pared 0 bases from V and 8 bases from J, leaving 14 bases between. CDR1 SGHRS and CDR2 YFSETQ come from the germline V gene. The CDR3 sequence is CASSLVGPREGYTF. DNA for the CDR3: TGCGCCAGCAGCTTGGTGGGCCCCAGAGAGGGCTACACCTTC.

The chain combines TRBV10-2 with TRBJ2-7, with D tentatively TRBD1 (6 bases). V was cut by 6 bases and J by 6 bases, with 33 bases left in between. CDR1 and CDR2 (germline): WSHSY, SAAADI. The CDR3 is made up of 19 amino acids. CDR3 sequence reads: CASRRRNRDTGVWRFEQYF. The DNA of the CDR3 is TGCGCCAGCAGGAGGCGCAACCGGGACACCGGGGTCTGGCGGTTCGAGCAGTACTTC.

This clone was observed a single time. Distinct nucleotide sequences in the sample also encode this CDR3. The chain recombines TRBV18 with TRBJ1-1; no reliable D call. Trimming pared 3 bases from V and 5 bases from J, leaving 4 bases between. Germline CDR1 and CDR2: KGHSH and LQKENI. The CDR3 extends over 11 amino acids. This chain's CDR3 is CASSPGTEAFF. The CDR3 nucleotides are TGTGCCAGCTCACCTGGGACTGAAGCTTTCTTT.

V usage is TRBV10-1 and J usage is TRBJ1-2; D is ambiguous. Per germline, CDR1 WNHNN and CDR2 SYGVQD (reference sequence). The CDR3 consists of 13 residues. Deletions cut 0 bases from V and 8 bases from J, with 10 bases between. The CDR3 sequence is CASSESGGVGYTF. For the CDR3, the DNA is TGCGCCAGCAGTGAGTCTGGAGGCGTCGGCTACACCTTC.

The rearrangement joins TRBV11-2 to TRBJ2-7; 8 bases map to TRBD1. Looked up from germline, CDR1 is SGHAT and CDR2 is FQNNGV. The trim removed 6 bases at V and 2 bases at J, leaving 3 bases unmatched. The CDR3 is 13 amino acids. CDR3 DNA: TGTGCCAGCAGTCCGGACAGGGCCTACGAGCAGTACTTC. Amino acid sequence: CASSPDRAYEQYF.

The chain combines TRBV11-3 with TRBJ2-7, with 14 bases identical to TRBD2. The CDR3 is 16 amino acids. Germline loops: CDR1 SGHNT, CDR2 YENEEA. J lost 7 bases, V lost 1 base, and 6 bases had no gene match. The CDR3 DNA is TGTGCCAGCAGCTTAGGACGACTAGCGGGAGGGGGTGAGCAGTACTTC. The encoded protein is CASSLGRLAGGGEQYF.

This chain joins TRBV7-9 and TRBJ1-2; TRBD1 might be the D (5 bases). Germline V gene sequence: CDR1 SEHNR, CDR2 FQNEAQ (reference sequence). The V end lost 1 base, the J end lost 7 bases, and 13 bases lay between the germline ends. The CDR3 covers 14 residues. The CDR3 is CASSLGPGMTGYTF. The CDR3 DNA is TGTGCCAGCAGCTTAGGTCCAGGGATGACTGGCTACACCTTC.

This sequence joins TRBV6-5 and TRBJ1-1, with a weak D call TRBD1 (5 bases). The CDR3 totals 15 residues. CDR1 and CDR2 from the germline V gene are MNHEY and SVGAGI. V lost 0 bases and J lost 2, with 10 bases in between. This CDR3 is CASSYSIQGNTEAFF. CDR3 DNA sequence: TGTGCCAGCAGTTACTCGATCCAGGGAAACACTGAAGCTTTCTTT.

The chain links TRBV30 to TRBJ1-6; 8 bases agree with TRBD1. The CDR3 contains 12 residues. With V trimmed by 7 bases and J by 7 bases, 3 bases remained unmatched. From germline, CDR1 is GTSNPN and CDR2 SVGIG (reference sequence). The CDR3 nucleotides read TGTGCCTTTACAGGGGGGAATTCACCCCTCCACTTT. It translates to CAFTGGNSPLHF.

The chain joins TRBV4-1 to TRBJ1-2; D is possibly TRBD1 (6 bases). The germline CDR1 and CDR2 sequences are MGHRA and YSYEKL. The CDR3 is 14 amino acids. The V end was cut by 1 base, the J end by 8 bases, with 14 bases between. CDR3 sequence: CASSQVRGAQGYTF. DNA for the CDR3: TGCGCCAGCAGCCAAGTGCGGGGGGCTCAAGGCTACACCTTC.

The rearrangement links TRBV18 to TRBJ2-7; the D is unclear. The CDR3 is 13 amino acids. The germline V gene has CDR1 KGHSH and CDR2 LQKENI. Between the trimmed V and J ends, which lost 0 bases and 3 bases, there was a span of 6 bases. CDR3 bases: TGTGCCAGCTCACCACCCCTTAACTACGAGCAGTACTTC. Translation gives CASSPPLNYEQYF.

The chain is built from TRBV15 and TRBJ1-2; no definite D call. The germline V and J ends were trimmed by 1 base and 4 bases, with 7 bases remaining between them. The CDR3 runs to 13 residues. From germline, CDR1 is LNHNV and CDR2 YYDKDF (reference sequence). The CDR3 is CATSRAGIYGYTF. Written as DNA, the CDR3 is TGTGCCACCAGCAGAGCTGGTATCTATGGCTACACCTTC.

The chain recombines TRBV20-1 with TRBJ1-1, with D hard to call. V was shortened by 3 bases and J by 7 bases, with 9 bases between the two germline ends. Per the germline V gene, CDR1 is DFQATT and CDR2 is SNEGSKA (reference sequence). The CDR3 consists of 11 residues. CDR3 nucleotides: TGCAGTGCTAGGTCAGCGAATGAAGCTTTCTTT. Protein product: CSARSANEAFF.

The chain links TRBV5-1 to TRBJ2-7; no clear D. V was cut by 0 bases and J by 4 bases, with 14 bases left in between. The CDR3 spans 15 residues. The germline V gene encodes CDR1 SGHRS and CDR2 YFSETQ. CDR3 sequence: CASSLGVGVSYEQYF. CDR3 DNA: TGCGCCAGCAGCTTGGGAGTGGGCGTGAGTTACGAGCAGTACTTC.